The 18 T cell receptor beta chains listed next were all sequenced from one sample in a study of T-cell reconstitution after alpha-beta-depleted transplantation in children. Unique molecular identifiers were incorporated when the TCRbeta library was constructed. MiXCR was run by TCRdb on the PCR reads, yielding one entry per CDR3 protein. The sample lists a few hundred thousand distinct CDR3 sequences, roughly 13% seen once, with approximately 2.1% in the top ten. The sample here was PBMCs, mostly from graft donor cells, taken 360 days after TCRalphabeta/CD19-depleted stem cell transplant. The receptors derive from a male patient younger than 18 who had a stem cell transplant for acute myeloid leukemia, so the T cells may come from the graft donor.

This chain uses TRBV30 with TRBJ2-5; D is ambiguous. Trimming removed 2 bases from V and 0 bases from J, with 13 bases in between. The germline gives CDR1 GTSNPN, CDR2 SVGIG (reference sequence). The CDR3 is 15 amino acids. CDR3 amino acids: CAWSHRFPDQETQYF. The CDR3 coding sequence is TGTGCCTGGAGTCACCGTTTTCCCGACCAAGAGACCCAGTACTTC.

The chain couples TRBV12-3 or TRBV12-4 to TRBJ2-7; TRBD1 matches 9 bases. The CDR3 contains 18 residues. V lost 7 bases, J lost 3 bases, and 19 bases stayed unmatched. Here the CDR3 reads CASNTWDREPGPGYEQYF. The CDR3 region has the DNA TGTGCCAGCAACACCTGGGACAGGGAACCAGGTCCAGGCTACGAGCAGTACTTC.

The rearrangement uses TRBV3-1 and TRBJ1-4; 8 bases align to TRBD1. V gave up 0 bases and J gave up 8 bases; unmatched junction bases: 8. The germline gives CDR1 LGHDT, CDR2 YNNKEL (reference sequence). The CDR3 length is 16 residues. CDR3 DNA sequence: TGTGCCAGCAGCCAAGATCGGTTCAGGGGGCGAGAAAAACTGTTTTTT. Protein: CASSQDRFRGREKLFF. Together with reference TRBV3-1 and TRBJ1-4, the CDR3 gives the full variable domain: DTAVSQTPKYLVTQMGNDKSIKCEQNLGHDTMYWYKQDSKKFLKIMFSYNNKELIINETVPNRFSPKSPDKAHLNLHINSLELGDSAVYFCASSQDRFRGREKLFFGSGTQLSVL.

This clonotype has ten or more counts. CDR3 sequence reads: CSAGQGNQPQHF. The CDR3 DNA reads TGCAGCGCAGGACAGGGTAATCAGCCCCAGCATTTT. The chain is built from TRBV29-1 and TRBJ1-5; 8 nucleotides align to TRBD1. The CDR3 loop spans 12 amino acids. The germline gives CDR1 SQVTM, CDR2 ANQGSEA. V shed 7 bases, J shed 4 bases, and the junction held 3 bases outside the gene matches.

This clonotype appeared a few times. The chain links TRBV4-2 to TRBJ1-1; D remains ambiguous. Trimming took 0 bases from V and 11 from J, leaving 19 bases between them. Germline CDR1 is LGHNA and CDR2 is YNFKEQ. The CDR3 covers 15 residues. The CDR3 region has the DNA TGTGCCAGCAGCCAAGATACCACACCCACGTTAGGGGCTTTCTTT. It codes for CASSQDTTPTLGAFF.

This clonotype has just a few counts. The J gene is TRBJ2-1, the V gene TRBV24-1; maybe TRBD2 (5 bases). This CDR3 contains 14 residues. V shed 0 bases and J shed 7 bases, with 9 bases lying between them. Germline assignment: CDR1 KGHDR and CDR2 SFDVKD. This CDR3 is CATSDLGSPNEQFF. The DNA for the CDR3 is TGTGCCACCAGTGATTTGGGGAGCCCGAATGAGCAGTTCTTC.

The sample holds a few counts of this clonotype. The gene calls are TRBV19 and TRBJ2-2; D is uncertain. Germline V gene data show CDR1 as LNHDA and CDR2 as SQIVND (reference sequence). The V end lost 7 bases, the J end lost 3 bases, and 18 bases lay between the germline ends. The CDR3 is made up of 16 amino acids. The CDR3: CASTPDPPEHTGELFF. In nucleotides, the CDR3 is TGTGCCAGTACCCCGGACCCACCAGAACACACCGGGGAGCTGTTTTTT.

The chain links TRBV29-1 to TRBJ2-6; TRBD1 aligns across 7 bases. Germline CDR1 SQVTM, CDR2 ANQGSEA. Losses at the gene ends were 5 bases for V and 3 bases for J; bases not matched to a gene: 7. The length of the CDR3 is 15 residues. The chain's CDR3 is CSVPTGSFGANVLTF. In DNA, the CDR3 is TGCAGCGTTCCGACAGGGTCTTTTGGGGCCAACGTCCTGACTTTC. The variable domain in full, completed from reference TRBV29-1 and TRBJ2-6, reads SAVISQKPSRDICQRGTSLTIQCQVDSQVTMMFWYRQQPGQSLTLIATANQGSEATYESGFVIDKFPISRPNLTFSTLTVSNMSPEDSSIYLCSVPTGSFGANVLTFGAGSRLTVL.

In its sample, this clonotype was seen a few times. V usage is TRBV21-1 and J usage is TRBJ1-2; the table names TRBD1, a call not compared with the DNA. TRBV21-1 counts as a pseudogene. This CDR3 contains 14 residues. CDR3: CASSEDRLNYGYTF. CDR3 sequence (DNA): TGTGCCAGCAGCGAGGACAGGCTTAACTATGGCTACACCTTC.

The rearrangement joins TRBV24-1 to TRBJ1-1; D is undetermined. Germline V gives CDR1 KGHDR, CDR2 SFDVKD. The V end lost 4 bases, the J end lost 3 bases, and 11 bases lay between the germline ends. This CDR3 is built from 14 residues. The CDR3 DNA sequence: TGTGCCACCAGTGACCCCGGCTGTTACACTGAAGCTTTCTTT. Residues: CATSDPGCYTEAFF.

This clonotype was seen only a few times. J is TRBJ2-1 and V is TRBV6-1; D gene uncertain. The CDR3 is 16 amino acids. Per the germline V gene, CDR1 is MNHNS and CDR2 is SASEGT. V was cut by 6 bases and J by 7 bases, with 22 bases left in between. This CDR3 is CASSPQITQLGNEQFF. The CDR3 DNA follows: TGTGCCAGCAGCCCCCAAATCACTCAGCTGGGAAATGAGCAGTTCTTC.

CDR3 bases: TGTGCCAGCTCACCATCAATCAATGAGCAGTTCTTC. Protein sequence: CASSPSINEQFF. The chain recombines TRBV18 with TRBJ2-1; D unresolved. Trimming pared 2 bases from V and 6 bases from J, leaving 5 bases between. CDR1 KGHSH and CDR2 LQKENI come from the germline V gene. This CDR3 has 12 residues. The full variable domain, in which reference TRBV18 and TRBJ2-1 provide the parts outside the CDR3, is NAGVMQNPRHLVRRRGQEARLRCSPMKGHSHVYWYRQLPEEGLKFMVYLQKENIIDESGMPKERFSAEFPKEGPSILRIQQVVRGDSAAYFCASSPSINEQFFGPGTRLTVL.

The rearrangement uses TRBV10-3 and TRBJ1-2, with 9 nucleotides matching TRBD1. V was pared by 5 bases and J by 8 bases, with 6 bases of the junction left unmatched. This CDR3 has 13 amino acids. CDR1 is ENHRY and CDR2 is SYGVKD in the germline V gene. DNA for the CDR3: TGTGCCATCAGTAAACAGGGGGCAGAGGGCTACACCTTC. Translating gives CAISKQGAEGYTF.

In DNA, the CDR3 is TGTGCCAGCAGCTTTCTCCCCCGGAAGGCCTACGAGCAGTACTTC. Its protein product is CASSFLPRKAYEQYF. The genes are TRBV7-2 and TRBJ2-7; D is unresolved. The germline CDR1 and CDR2 sequences are SGHTA and FQGNSA. CDR3 length equals 15 residues. The V end was cut by 3 bases, the J end by 2 bases, with 14 bases between.

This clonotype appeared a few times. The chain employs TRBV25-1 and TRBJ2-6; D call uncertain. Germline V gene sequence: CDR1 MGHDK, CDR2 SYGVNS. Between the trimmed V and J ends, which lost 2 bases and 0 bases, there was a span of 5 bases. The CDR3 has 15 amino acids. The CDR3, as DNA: TGTGCCAGCAGTGAAGAAGGCTCTGGGGCCAACGTCCTGACTTTC. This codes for CASSEEGSGANVLTF.

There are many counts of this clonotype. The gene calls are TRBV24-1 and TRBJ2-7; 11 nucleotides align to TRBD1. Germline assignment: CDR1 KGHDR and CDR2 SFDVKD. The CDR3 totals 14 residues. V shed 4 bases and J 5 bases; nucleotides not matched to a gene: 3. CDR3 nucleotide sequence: TGTGCCACCAGTGACCGGGACAGGGGGAACGAGCAGTACTTC. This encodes CATSDRDRGNEQYF.

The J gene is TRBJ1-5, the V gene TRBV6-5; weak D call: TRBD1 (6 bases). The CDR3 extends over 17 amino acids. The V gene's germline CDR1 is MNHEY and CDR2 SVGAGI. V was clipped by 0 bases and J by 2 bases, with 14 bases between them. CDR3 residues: CASSYSLGALGNQPQHF. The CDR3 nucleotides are TGTGCCAGCAGTTACTCGTTGGGGGCGCTGGGCAATCAGCCCCAGCATTTT.

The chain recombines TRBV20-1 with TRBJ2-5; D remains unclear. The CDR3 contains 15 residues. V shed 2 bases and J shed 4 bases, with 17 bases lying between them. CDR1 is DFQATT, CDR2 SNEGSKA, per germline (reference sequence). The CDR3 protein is CSARSRIIAGETQYF. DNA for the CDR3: TGCAGTGCTAGATCCAGGATAATCGCCGGAGAGACCCAGTACTTC.